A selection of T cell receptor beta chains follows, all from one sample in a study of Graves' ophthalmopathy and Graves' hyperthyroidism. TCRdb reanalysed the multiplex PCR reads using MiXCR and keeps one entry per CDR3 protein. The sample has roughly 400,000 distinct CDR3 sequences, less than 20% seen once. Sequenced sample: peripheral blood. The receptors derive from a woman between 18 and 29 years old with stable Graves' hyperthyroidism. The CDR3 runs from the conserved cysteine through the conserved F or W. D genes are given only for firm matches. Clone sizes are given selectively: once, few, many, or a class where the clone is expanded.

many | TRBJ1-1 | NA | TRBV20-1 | TGCAGTGCTCCATATCACTCTGAAGCTTTCTTT | CSAPYHSEAFF
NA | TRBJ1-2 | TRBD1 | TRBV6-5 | TGTGCCAGCAGTTACTTAAGACAGGGGGGATTCTATGGCTACACCTTC | CASSYLRQGGFYGYTF
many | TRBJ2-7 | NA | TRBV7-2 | TGTGCCAGCAGCCGACACAGGACAGAAGTCTACGAGCAGTACTTC | CASSRHRTEVYEQYF
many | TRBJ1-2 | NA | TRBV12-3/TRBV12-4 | TGTGCCAGCAGTTTGGGCAGCTATGGCTACACCTTC | CASSLGSYGYTF
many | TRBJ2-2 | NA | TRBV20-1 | TGCAGTGCCACGGGGGGCCAAGGCACCGGGGAGCTGTTTTTT | CSATGGQGTGELFF
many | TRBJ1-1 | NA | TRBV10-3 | TGTGCCATCAGTGAGTCGGTTCGCCGGCAGGGGAGGAATGAAGCTTTCTTT | CAISESVRRQGRNEAFF
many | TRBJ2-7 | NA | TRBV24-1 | TGTGCCACCAGTGACCAAGGACACCCCTACGAGCAGTACTTC | CATSDQGHPYEQYF
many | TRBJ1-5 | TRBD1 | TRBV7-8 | TGTGCCAGCAGCCCGCTGACAGGGGACCAGCCCCAGCATTTT | CASSPLTGDQPQHF
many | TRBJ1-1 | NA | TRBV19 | TGTGCCAGTAGGGAACACAGGGTGGACACTGAAGCTTTCTTT | CASREHRVDTEAFF
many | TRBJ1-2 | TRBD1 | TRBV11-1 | TGTGCCAGCAGCTCGTGGACGGGGACAGGGGTACATGGCTACACCTTC | CASSSWTGTGVHGYTF
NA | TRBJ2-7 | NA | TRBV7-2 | TGTGCCAGCAGCTTGACAGCCACAACGGCCGAGCAGTACTTC | CASSLTATTAEQYF
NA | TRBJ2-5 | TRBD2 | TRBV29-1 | TGCAGCGGAGCGCCTAGCGGGGAGGAGACCCAGTACTTC | CSGAPSGEETQYF
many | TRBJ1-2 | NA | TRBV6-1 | TGTGCCAGCAGTGAAGCGGGTCATGGCTACACCTTC | CASSEAGHGYTF
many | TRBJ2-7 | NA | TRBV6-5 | TGTGCCAGCAGTTACCCCCCAACCTACGAGCAGTACTTC | CASSYPPTYEQYF